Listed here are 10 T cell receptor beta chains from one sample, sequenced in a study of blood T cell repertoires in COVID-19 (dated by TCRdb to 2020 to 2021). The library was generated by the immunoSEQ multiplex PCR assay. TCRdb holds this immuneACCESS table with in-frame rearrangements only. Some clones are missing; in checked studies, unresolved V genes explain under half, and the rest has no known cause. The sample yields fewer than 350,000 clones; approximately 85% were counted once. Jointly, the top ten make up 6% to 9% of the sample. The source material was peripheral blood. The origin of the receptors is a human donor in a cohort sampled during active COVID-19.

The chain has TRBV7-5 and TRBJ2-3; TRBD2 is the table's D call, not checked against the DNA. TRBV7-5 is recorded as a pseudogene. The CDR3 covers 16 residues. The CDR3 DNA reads TGTGTCAGAAGCCCGAGCGGGGGACCCCCCACAGATACGCAGTATTTT. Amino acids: CVRSPSGGPPTDTQYF.

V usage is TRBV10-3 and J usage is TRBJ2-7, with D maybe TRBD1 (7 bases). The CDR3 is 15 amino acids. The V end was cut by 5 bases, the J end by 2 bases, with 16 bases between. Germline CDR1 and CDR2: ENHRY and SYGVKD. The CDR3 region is CAISTGAGGTYEQYF. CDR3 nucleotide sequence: TGTGCCATCAGTACTGGGGCAGGGGGGACCTACGAGCAGTACTTC.

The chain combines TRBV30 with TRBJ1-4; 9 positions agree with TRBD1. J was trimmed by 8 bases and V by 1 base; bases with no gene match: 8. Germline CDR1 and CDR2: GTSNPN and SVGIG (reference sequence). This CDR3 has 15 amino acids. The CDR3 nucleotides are TGTGCCTGGAGTGCAGAGGACAGGGGTTCAGAAAAACTGTTTTTT. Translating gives CAWSAEDRGSEKLFF. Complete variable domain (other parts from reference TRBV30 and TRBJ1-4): SQTIHQWPATLVQPVGSPLSLECTVEGTSNPNLYWYRQAAGRGLQLLFYSVGIGQISSEVPQNLSASRPQDRQFILSSKKLLLSDSGFYLCAWSAEDRGSEKLFFGSGTQLSVL.

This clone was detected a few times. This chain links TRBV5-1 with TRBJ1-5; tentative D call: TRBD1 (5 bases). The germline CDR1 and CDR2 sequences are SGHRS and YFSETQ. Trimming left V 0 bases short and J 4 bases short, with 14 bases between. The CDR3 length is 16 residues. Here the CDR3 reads CASSLDGVRANQPQHF. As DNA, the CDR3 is TGCGCCAGCAGCTTGGATGGTGTCAGGGCTAATCAGCCCCAGCATTTT.

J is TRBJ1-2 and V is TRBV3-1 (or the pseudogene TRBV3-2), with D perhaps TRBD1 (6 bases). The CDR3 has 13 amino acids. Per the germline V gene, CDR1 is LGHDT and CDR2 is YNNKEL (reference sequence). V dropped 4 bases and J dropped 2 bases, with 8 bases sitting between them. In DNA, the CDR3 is TGTGCCAGCAGCCTTCAGGGGAACTATGGCTACACCTTC. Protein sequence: CASSLQGNYGYTF.

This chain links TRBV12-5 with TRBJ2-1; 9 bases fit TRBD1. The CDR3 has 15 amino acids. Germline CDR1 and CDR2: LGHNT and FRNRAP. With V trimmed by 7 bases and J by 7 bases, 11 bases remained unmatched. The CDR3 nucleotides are TGTGCTAGTGCACTGGGGGACAGGGTGAGTAATGAGCAGTTCTTC. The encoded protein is CASALGDRVSNEQFF.

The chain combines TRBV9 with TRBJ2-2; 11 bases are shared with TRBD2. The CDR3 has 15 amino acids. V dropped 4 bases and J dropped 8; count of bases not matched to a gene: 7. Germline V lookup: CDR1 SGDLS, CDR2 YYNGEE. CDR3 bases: TGTGCCAGCAGCCCCCAGACTAGCGGGGTAGGGGAGCTGTTTTTT. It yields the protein CASSPQTSGVGELFF.

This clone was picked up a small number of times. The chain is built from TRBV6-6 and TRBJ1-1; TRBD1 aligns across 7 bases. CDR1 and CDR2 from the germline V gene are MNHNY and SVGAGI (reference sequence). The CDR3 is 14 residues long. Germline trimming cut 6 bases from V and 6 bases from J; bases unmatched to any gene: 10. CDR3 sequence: CASSPKGGLSEAFF. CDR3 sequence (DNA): TGTGCCAGCAGCCCGAAAGGGGGCCTCTCTGAAGCTTTCTTT.

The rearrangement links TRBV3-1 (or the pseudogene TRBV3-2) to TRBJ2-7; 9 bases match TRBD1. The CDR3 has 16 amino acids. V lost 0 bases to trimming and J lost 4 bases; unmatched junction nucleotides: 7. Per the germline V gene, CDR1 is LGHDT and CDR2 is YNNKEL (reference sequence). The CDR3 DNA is TGTGCCAGCAGCCAAGAGTGGACAGGGGCTTGGTACGAGCAGTACTTC. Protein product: CASSQEWTGAWYEQYF.

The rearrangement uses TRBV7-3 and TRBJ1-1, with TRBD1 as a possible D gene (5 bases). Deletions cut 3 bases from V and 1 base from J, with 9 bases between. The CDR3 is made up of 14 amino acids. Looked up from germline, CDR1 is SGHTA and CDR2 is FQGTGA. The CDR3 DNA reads TGTGCCAGCAGCTTGGAGGGGCCGAACACTGAAGCTTTCTTT. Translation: CASSLEGPNTEAFF.